This T cell receptor beta chain appears in the sequencing data of a study of shared clonotypes between healthy human individuals. For the study at large: Donor composition was a couple of women and a few men, aged 18 to 49. Study results and limitations: A reduction in generation probabilities was seen for non-shared clonotypes relative to those shared by all four donors.

The germline V gene has CDR1 SGHAT and CDR2 FQNNGV. The CDR3 is made up of 13 amino acids. Trimming pared 5 bases from V and 5 bases from J, leaving 12 bases between. Concerning this clone: Its antigen is undetermined.

The assay used deep level. The repertoire was sequenced with immunoSEQ multiplex PCR; TCRdb's copy has only in-frame clones and lacks some. Of 550,000 to 700,000 clones listed, more than 70% are singletons. This sequence was found in a woman under 40 in good health. The specimen sequenced was memory CD4+ T cells sorted from blood. This sample's subset: CD45RA-negative fraction. V usage is TRBV11-2 and J usage is TRBJ2-5; D might be TRBD2 (5 bases). The CDR3 loop reads CASSPRIAETQYF. CDR3 nucleotide sequence: TGTGCCAGCAGCCCCCGGATAGCGGAGACCCAGTACTTC. Full variable domain (rest looked up from reference TRBV11-2 and TRBJ2-5): EAGVAQSPRYKIIEKRQSVAFWCNPISGHATLYWYQQILGQGPKLLIQFQNNGVVDDSQLPKDRFSAERLKGVDSTLKIQPAKLEDSAVYLCASSPRIAETQYFGPGTRLLVL.